This TCR beta chain was observed in a study of shared clonotypes between healthy human individuals. Findings and caveats of the study: Among a handful of donors, approximately 4.6% of naive CD4 clonotypes were found in common. Donor scarcity curtailed the genetic and exposure-history diversity represented herein.

On this clone: The antigen is not known. Additional DNA sequences in this sample encode the identical CDR3.

CD4+ cells yielded CD45RA+ naive and CD45RA-negative memory subsets. J was trimmed by 1 base and V by 5 bases; bases with no gene match: 4. The germline V gene has CDR1 SEHNR and CDR2 FQNEAQ (reference sequence). CDR3 length: 14 amino acids. Study processing details: Filtering differed for immunoSEQ, which gave only junction sequences without quality scores. TCRdb's copy holds only in-frame clones and misses some; the assay was immunoSEQ multiplex PCR. The V and J calls and clone size are taken from that table; D and trimming were inferred from the DNA. The sample holds over 2 million clones, around 92% seen once.

The receptor was derived from a man younger than 35 in good health. Some clones in this sample may be carry-over from other donors' samples. The chain is built from TRBV7-9 and TRBJ1-1, with 7 bases that match TRBD1. Sequencing input: naive CD4+ T cells from PBMCs. Subset: CD45RA+ positively selected. The CDR3 DNA is TGTGCCAGCAGCCTACAGGGGCAGAACACTGAAGCTTTCTTT. Translation gives CASSLQGQNTEAFF.